The sample holds one count of the clone carrying this TCR beta chain. Its antigen is still unknown. The data stem from a study of cytomegalovirus exposure and HLA in healthy donors. The CDR3 has 13 amino acids. Trimming left V 5 bases short and J 5 bases short, with 13 bases between. Germline V gene lookup returns CDR1 MDHEN and CDR2 SYDVKM. Only in-frame clones appear in the TCRdb table, and some are missing; sequencing was by immunoSEQ multiplex PCR. This sample has tens of thousands of clones, with nearly 96% found just once. These donors were members of the approximately 110-subject validation cohort, a group separate from the roughly 670-subject first cohort. Study outcomes and limitations: The finding came from a later analysis; first-cohort TCR clusters tended to co-occur in the 110 or so validation repertoires. Cytomegalovirus association was listed for under 200 TCR beta chains. Reports described diagnosis of cytomegalovirus status by the classifier as highly specific and sensitive.

Material for sequencing was PBMCs. This chain links TRBV28 with TRBJ2-7, with TRBD2 as a possible D gene (6 bases). The source is a young woman in good health and CMV-seropositive. The CDR3 reads CASSPGGTNEQYF. The CDR3 DNA is TGTGCCAGCAGTCCTGGAGGGACGAACGAGCAGTACTTC.